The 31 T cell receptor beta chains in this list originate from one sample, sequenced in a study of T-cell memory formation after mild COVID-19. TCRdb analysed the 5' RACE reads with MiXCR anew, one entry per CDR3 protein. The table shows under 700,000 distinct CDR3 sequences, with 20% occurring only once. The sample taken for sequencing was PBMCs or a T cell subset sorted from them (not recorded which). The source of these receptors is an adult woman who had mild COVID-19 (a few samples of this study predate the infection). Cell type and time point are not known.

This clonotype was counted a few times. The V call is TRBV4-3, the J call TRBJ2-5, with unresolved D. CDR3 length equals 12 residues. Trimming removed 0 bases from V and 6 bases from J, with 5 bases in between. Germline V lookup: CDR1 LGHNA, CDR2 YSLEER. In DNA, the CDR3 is TGCGCCAGCAGCCAAGAGGGGAAGACCCAGTACTTC. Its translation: CASSQEGKTQYF.

This CDR3 reads CAISEPGQGQETQYF. CDR3 bases: TGTGCCATCAGTGAGCCCGGACAGGGTCAAGAGACCCAGTACTTC. The chain carries TRBV10-3 and TRBJ2-5; 8 positions match TRBD1. This CDR3 is 15 amino acids long. Losses at the gene ends were 2 bases for V and 2 bases for J; bases not matched to a gene: 4. Germline CDR1 is ENHRY and CDR2 is SYGVKD.

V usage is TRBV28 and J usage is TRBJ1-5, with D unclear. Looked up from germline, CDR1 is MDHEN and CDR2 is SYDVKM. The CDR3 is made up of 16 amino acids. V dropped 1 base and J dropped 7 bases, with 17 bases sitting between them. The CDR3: CASSLSARTASQPQHF. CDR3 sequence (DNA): TGTGCCAGCAGTTTATCCGCCAGAACAGCCAGCCAGCCCCAGCATTTT.

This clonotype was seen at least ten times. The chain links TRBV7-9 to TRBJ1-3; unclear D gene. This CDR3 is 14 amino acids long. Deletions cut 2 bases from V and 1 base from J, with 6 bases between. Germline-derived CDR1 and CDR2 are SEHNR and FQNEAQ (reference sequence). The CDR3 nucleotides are TGTGCCAGCAGCTTAACTTCGTCTGGAAACACCATATATTTT. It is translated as CASSLTSSGNTIYF.

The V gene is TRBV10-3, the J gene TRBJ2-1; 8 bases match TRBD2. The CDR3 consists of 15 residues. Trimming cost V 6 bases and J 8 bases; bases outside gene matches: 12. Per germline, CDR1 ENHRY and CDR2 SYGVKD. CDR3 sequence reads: CAIRPYSGTGDEQFF. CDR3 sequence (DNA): TGTGCCATCAGGCCCTATAGCGGGACGGGAGATGAGCAGTTCTTC.

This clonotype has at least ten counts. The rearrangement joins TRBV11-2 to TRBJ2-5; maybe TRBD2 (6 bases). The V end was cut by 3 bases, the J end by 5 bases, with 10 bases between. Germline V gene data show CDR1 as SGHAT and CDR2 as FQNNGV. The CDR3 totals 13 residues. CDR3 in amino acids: CASSLEGLETQYF. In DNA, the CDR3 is TGTGCCAGCAGCTTGGAGGGTCTGGAGACCCAGTACTTC.

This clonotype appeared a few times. The CDR3 here is CASSLSGIGETQYF. In nucleotides, the CDR3 is TGTGCCAGCAGTTTGAGCGGGATCGGGGAGACCCAGTACTTC. The chain combines TRBV27 with TRBJ2-5; TRBD2 aligns across 7 bases. This CDR3 comprises 14 residues. Germline V lookup: CDR1 MNHEY, CDR2 SMNVEV (reference sequence). J was trimmed by 5 bases and V by 3 bases; bases with no gene match: 6.

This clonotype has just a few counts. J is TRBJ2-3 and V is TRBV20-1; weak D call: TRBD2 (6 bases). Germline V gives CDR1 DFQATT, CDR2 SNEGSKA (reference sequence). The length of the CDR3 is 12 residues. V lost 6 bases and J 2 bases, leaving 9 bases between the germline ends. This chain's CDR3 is CSARDFTDTQYF. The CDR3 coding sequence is TGCAGTGCCCGGGACTTCACAGATACGCAGTATTTT.

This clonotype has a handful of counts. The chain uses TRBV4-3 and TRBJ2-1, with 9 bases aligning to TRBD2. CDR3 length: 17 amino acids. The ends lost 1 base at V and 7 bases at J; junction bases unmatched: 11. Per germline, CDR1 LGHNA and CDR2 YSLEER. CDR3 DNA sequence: TGCGCCAGCAGCCAAGGAGGCGGCGGGAGGGCCTGGAATGAGCAGTTCTTC. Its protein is CASSQGGGGRAWNEQFF.

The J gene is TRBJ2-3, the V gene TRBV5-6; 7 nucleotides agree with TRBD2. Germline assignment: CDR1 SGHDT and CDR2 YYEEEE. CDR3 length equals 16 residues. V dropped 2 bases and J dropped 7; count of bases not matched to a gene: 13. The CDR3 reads CASSFRTSRPFHTQYF. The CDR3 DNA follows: TGTGCCAGCAGCTTTAGGACTAGTCGCCCGTTTCATACGCAGTATTTT.

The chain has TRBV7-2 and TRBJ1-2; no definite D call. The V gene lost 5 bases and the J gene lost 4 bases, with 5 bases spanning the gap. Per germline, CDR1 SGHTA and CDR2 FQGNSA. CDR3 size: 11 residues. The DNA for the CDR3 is TGTGCCAGCAGCCCCCGCTATGGCTACACCTTC. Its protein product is CASSPRYGYTF.

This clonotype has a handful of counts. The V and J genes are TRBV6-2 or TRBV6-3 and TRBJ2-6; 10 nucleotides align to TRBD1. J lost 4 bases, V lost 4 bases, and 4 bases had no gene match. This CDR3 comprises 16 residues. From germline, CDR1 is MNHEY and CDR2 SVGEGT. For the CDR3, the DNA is TGTGCCAGCAGTTCCGACAGGGGGCCAGGGGCCAACGTCCTGACTTTC. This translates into CASSSDRGPGANVLTF.

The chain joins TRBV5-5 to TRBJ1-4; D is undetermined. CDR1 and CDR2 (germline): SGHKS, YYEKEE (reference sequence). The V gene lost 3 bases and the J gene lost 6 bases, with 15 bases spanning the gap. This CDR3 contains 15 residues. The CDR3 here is CASSSHSPSYEKLFF. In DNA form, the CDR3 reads TGTGCCAGCAGCTCTCACAGTCCATCGTATGAAAAACTGTTTTTT.

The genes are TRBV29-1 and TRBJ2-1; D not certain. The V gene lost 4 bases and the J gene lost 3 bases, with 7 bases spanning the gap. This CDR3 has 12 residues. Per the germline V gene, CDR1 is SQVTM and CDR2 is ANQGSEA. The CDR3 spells CSVAGGYNEQFF. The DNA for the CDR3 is TGCAGCGTTGCAGGTGGCTACAATGAGCAGTTCTTC.

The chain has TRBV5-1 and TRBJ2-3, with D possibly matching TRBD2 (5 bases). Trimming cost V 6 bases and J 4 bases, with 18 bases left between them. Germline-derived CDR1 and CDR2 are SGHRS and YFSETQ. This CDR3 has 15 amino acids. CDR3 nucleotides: TGCGCCAGCAAGGTCCGAGACTATTCCTCAGATACGCAGTATTTT. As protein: CASKVRDYSSDTQYF.

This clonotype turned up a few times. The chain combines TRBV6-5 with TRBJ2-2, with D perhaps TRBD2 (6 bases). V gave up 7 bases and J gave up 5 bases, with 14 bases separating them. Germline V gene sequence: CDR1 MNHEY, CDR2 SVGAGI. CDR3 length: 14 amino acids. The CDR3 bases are TGTGCCAGCACCGAGGGACTGTCGACCGGGGAGCTGTTTTTT. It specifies CASTEGLSTGELFF.

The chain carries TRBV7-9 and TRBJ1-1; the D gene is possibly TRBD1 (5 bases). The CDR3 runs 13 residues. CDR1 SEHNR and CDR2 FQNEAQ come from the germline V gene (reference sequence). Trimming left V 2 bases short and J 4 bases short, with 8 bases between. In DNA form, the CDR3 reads TGTGCCAGCAGCTTATGGGGGACCACTGAAGCTTTCTTT. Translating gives CASSLWGTTEAFF.

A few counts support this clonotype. This chain's CDR3 is CSASPSTYEQYF. CDR3 coding DNA: TGCAGTGCTAGTCCGTCCACCTACGAGCAGTACTTC. The chain recombines TRBV20-1 with TRBJ2-7; D unclear. This CDR3 has 12 residues. V was shortened by 3 bases and J by 2 bases, with 8 bases between the two germline ends. Per the germline V gene, CDR1 is DFQATT and CDR2 is SNEGSKA (reference sequence).

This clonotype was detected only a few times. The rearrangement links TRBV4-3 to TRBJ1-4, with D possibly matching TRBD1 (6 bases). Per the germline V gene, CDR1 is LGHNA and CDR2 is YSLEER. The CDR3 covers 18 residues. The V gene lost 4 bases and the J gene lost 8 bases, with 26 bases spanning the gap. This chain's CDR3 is CASSRNSPTPGQIEKLFF. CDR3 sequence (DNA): TGCGCCAGCAGCCGAAACTCCCCGACCCCGGGACAAATCGAAAAACTGTTTTTT.

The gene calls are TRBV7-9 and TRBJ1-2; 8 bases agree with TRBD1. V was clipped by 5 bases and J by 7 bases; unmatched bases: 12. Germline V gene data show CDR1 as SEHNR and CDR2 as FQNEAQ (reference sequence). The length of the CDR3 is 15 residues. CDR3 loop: CASSPSTDRGGGYTF. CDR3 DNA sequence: TGTGCCAGCAGCCCGAGTACTGACAGGGGAGGTGGCTACACCTTC. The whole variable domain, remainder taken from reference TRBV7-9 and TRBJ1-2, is DTGVSQNPRHKITKRGQNVTFRCDPISEHNRLYWYRQTLGQGPEFLTYFQNEAQLEKSRLLSDRFSAERPKGSFSTLEIQRTEQGDSAMYLCASSPSTDRGGGYTFGSGTRLTVV.

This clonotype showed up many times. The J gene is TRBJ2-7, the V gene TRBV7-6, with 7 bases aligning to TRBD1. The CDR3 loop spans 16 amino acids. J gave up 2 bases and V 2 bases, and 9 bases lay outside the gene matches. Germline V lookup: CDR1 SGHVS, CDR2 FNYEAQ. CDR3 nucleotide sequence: TGTGCCAGCAGCTTAACAACAGGGGCCGGGGCCTACGAGCAGTACTTC. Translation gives CASSLTTGAGAYEQYF.

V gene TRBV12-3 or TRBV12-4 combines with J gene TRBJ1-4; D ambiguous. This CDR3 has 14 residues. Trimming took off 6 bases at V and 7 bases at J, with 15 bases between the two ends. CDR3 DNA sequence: TGTGCCAGCAGGGGGATCAGGAATGGTGAAAAACTGTTTTTT. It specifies CASRGIRNGEKLFF.

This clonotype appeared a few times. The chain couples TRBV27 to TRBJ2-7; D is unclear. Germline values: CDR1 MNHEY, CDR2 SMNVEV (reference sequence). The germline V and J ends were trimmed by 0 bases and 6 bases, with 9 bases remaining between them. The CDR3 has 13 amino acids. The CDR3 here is CASSLSGPTEQYF. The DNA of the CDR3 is TGTGCCAGCAGTTTATCTGGGCCAACCGAGCAGTACTTC.

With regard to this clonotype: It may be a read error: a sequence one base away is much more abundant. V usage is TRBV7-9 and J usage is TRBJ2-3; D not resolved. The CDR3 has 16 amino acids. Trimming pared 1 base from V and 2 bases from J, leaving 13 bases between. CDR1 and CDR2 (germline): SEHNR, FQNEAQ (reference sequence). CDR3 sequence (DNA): TGTGCCAGCAGCTTAGTACAGACTGCCTCCACAGATACGCAGTATTTT. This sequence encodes CASSLVQTASTDTQYF.

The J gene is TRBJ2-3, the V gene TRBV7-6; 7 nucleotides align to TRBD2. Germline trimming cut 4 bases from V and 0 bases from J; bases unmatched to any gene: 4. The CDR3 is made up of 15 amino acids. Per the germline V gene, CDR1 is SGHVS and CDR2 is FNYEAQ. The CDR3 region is CASSWGGISTDTQYF. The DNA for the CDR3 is TGTGCCAGCAGCTGGGGGGGGATCAGCACAGATACGCAGTATTTT.

The CDR3 loop is CSVETGGWYTEAFF. The CDR3 DNA follows: TGCAGCGTTGAAACAGGGGGTTGGTACACTGAAGCTTTCTTT. The chain uses TRBV29-1 and TRBJ1-1; 8 bases are shared with TRBD1. The CDR3 has 14 amino acids. The germline gives CDR1 SQVTM, CDR2 ANQGSEA. After removal of 2 bases from V and 3 bases from J, the junction contained 5 bases not matched to a gene.

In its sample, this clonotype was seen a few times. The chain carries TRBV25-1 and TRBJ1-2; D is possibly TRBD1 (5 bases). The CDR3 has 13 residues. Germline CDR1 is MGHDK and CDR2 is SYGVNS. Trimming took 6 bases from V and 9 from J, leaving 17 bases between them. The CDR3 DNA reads TGTGCCAGCAGCCCGAGCAGGGTGCTGCGCTACACCTTC. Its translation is CASSPSRVLRYTF.

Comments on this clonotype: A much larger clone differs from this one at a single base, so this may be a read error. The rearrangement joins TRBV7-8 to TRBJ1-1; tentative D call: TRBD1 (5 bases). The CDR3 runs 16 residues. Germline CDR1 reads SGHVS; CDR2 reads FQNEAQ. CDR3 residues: CASSLESAIGGTEALF. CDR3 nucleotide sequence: TGTGCCAGCAGCTTAGAGTCAGCCATCGGGGGGACTGAAGCTTTATTT.

The CDR3 loop reads CASSSIGLAPYEQYF. In DNA form, the CDR3 reads TGTGCCAGCAGCTCTATAGGACTAGCTCCCTACGAGCAGTACTTC. The V and J genes are TRBV7-2 and TRBJ2-7; 8 nucleotides line up with TRBD2. The V and J ends lost 4 bases and 2 bases, in that order; junction bases with no gene match: 7. The germline gives CDR1 SGHTA, CDR2 FQGNSA. There are 15 residues in the CDR3.

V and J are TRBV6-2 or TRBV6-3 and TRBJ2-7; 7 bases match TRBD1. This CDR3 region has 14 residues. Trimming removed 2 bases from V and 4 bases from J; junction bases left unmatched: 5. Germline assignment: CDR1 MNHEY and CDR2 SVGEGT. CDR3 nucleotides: TGTGCCAGCAGTTACCGAGGCAGGGGGTACGAGCAGTACTTC. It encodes CASSYRGRGYEQYF.

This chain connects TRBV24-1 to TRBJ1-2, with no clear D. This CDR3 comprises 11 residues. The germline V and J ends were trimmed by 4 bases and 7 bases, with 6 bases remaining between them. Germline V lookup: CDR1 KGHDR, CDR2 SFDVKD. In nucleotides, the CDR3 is TGTGCCACCAGTGAGGGGTTTGGCTACACCTTC. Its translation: CATSEGFGYTF.